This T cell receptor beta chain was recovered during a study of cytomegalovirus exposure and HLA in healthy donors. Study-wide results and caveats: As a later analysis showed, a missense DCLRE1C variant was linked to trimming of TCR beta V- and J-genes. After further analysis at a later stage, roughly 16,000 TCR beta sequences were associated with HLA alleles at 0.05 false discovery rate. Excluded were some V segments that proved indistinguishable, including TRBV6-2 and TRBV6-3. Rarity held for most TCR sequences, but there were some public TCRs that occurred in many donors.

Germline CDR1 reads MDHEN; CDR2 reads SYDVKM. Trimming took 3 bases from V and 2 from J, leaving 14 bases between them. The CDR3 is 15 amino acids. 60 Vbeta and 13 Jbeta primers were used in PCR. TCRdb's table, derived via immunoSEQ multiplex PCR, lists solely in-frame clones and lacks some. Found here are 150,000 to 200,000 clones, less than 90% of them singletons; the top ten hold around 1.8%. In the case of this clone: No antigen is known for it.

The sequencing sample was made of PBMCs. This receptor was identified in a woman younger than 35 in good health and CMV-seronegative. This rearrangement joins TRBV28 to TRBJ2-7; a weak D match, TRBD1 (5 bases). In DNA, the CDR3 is TGTGCCAGCAGTTTCGCCCCCGACAGCACCTACGAGCAGTACTTC. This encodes CASSFAPDSTYEQYF.